A selection of T cell receptor beta chains follows, all from one sample in a study of human T cells and chemical hapten exposure. One entry per CDR3 protein, called by TCRdb with MiXCR from the RACE reads. This sample has about 62,000 distinct CDR3 sequences; approximately 6.7% occur once, and the top ten carry 1.5% to 2%. Sequencing was performed on whole blood, taken in connection with sensitization to the hapten diphenylcyclopropenone (DPC). The receptors were sampled from a woman in her 30s with alopecia areata. Some clones in this sample may be carry-over from other donors' samples. CDR3s include the opening cysteine and the closing phenylalanine or tryptophan. D genes are given only for firm matches. The listing skips clone size in some rows; elsewhere it reads once, few, many or a size class.

>TRBJ2-7|many|TRBV5-4|NA
TGTGCCAGCAGAGACGGGACAACCTACGAGCAGTACTTC
CASRDGTTYEQYF
>TRBJ1-1|many|TRBV6-6|NA
TGTGCCAGCAGTTACGATAAGGTTACTGAAGCTTTCTTT
CASSYDKVTEAFF
>TRBJ2-3|NA|TRBV5-1|TRBD2
TGCGCCACCAAACTCCAACTAGCGGGGGGAGGAGATACGCAGTATTTT
CATKLQLAGGGDTQYF
>TRBJ1-4|many|TRBV6-1|TRBD1
TGTGCCAGCAGCGACAAAACAGGGGCAACTAATGAAAAACTGTTTTTT
CASSDKTGATNEKLFF
>TRBJ1-5|many|TRBV6-6|NA
TGTGCCAGCAGTCAAGGGCAGAATCAGCCCCAGCATTTT
CASSQGQNQPQHF
>TRBJ1-1|many|TRBV12-3/TRBV12-4|TRBD1
TGTGCCAGCAGTCCGCGGAGGGGACAGGGACTCATGAACACTGAAGCTTTCTTT
CASSPRRGQGLMNTEAFF
>TRBJ1-3|NA|TRBV20-1|TRBD1
TGCAGTGCTAGCTACGGGACAGGGGGTAACACCATATATTTT
CSASYGTGGNTIYF
>TRBJ2-7|many|TRBV13|TRBD1
TGTGCCAGCAGCCCCCCCGGGACAGGGGGCTACGAGCAGTACTTC
CASSPPGTGGYEQYF
>TRBJ1-5|many|TRBV10-3|NA
TGTGCCATTCAGTCATATAGCAATCAGCCCCAGCATTTT
CAIQSYSNQPQHF
>TRBJ1-5|many|TRBV7-9|TRBD1
TGTGCCAGCAGCTTAACATCAGGGGGCGATCAGCCCCAGCATTTT
CASSLTSGGDQPQHF
>TRBJ2-7|few|TRBV28|TRBD2
TGTGCCAGCAGTTTCGGGGGGTCTTACGAGCAGTACTTC
CASSFGGSYEQYF
>TRBJ1-4|many|TRBV18|TRBD1
TGTGCCAGCTCACCGGACAGGGGGATGGAAAAACTGTTTTTT
CASSPDRGMEKLFF
>TRBJ2-7|many|TRBV24-1|NA
TGTGCCACTCCGGACAGAGCCTACGAGCAGTACTTC
CATPDRAYEQYF
>TRBJ1-1|many|TRBV2|NA
TGTGCCAGCACCGGAGGGTTCACTGAAGCTTTCTTT
CASTGGFTEAFF
>TRBJ2-3|many|TRBV4-2|TRBD2
TGTGCCAGCAGCCAAGAGAGAGGGACTAGTTGGGCAGATACGCAGTATTTT
CASSQERGTSWADTQYF
>TRBJ2-7|NA|TRBV27|TRBD1
TGTGCCAGCAGTCCCGGGACAGGGGGCGTGTACGAGCAGTACTTC
CASSPGTGGVYEQYF
>TRBJ1-1|many|TRBV10-2|TRBD1
TGCGCCAGCAGTGATCAGGACAGGGCGACTGAAGCTTTCTTT
CASSDQDRATEAFF
>TRBJ1-1|many|TRBV9|TRBD1
TGTGCCAGCAGCGTAGGCGGGACAGGCGCTGAAGCTTTCTTT
CASSVGGTGAEAFF
>TRBJ1-5|many|TRBV3-1|NA
TGTGCCAGCAGCCAGGGGCGTTTTCGGAATCAGCCCCAGCATTTT
CASSQGRFRNQPQHF
>TRBJ2-1|many|TRBV20-1|TRBD2
TGCAGTGCTAGTAGACTAGCGGGGGGGATTAATGAGCAGTTCTTC
CSASRLAGGINEQFF
>TRBJ1-1|many|TRBV6-5|NA
TGTGCCAGCAGTGACGGCAGCAGGAACACTGAAGCTTTCTTT
CASSDGSRNTEAFF
>TRBJ2-3|many|TRBV7-2|NA
TGTGCCAGCAGCTCCGGACACTATACGCAGTATTTT
CASSSGHYTQYF
>TRBJ2-1|few|TRBV2|NA
TGTGCCAGCAGCCCCGAGGGGGTCAGCATCAACAATGAGCAGTTCTTC
CASSPEGVSINNEQFF
>TRBJ2-1|many|TRBV7-2|NA
TGTGCCAGCAGCTTGGAACGGCCTTTCGCCTCCTACAATGAGCAGTTCTTC
CASSLERPFASYNEQFF
>TRBJ1-1|many|TRBV20-1|TRBD1
TGCAGTGCTAGGTCCGGGACAGTGGGTATCACTGAAGCTTTCTTT
CSARSGTVGITEAFF
>TRBJ2-5|many|TRBV5-1|TRBD2
TGCGCCAGCAGCTTGGTGACTAGCGGGGGAGGTGAGACCCAGTACTTC
CASSLVTSGGGETQYF
>TRBJ1-2|few|TRBV30|NA
TGTGCCTGGAGTCCAGCTAACTATGGCTACACCTTC
CAWSPANYGYTF
>TRBJ1-2|many|TRBV18|TRBD1
TGTGCCAGCTCACCGGACAGGGGAAATGGCTACACCTTC
CASSPDRGNGYTF
>TRBJ1-6|many|TRBV7-9|NA
TGTGCCAGCAGCTTAGGATGGAATAATTCACCCCTCCACTTT
CASSLGWNNSPLHF